Only a few counts were recorded for the clone carrying this T cell receptor (beta chain). The data stem from a study of blood T cells in healthy people across ages. The V segment lost 0 bases and the J segment 5 bases; nucleotides outside the gene matches: 7. The CDR3 sequence is 16 residues long. CDR1 is SGHDN, CDR2 FVKESK, per germline. Using a J-beta primer mix together with a sample-barcoded 5' primer, a second PCR was run for roughly 7 to 11 cycles. MiXCR was run by TCRdb on the 5' RACE reads, yielding one entry per CDR3 protein. Of over 750,000 distinct CDR3 sequences in the sample, around a quarter were seen once. This same sample was also taken into another study, of T cells of mothers and their children. That paper states: Donors were three healthy Caucasian mothers and their six children. In related and unrelated pairs alike, thymic selection shapes TCR recombination output, with inherited differences minor. There were no persistent microchimeric T cell clones detected.

The V call is TRBV14, the J call TRBJ2-1; 7 nucleotides agree with TRBD1. The sequence derives from a boy aged 5-17 years in good health. What was sequenced was blood. CDR3 in DNA: TGTGCCAGCAGCCAAGAGAGGGGGCTCGGAGACAATGAGCAGTTCTTC. Protein product: CASSQERGLGDNEQFF.